These 17 T cell receptor beta chains originate from one sample sequenced in a study of blood T cell repertoires in COVID-19. Repertoires were generated with immunoSEQ multiplex PCR, while TCRdb's copy carries only in-frame clones and drops some. Found here are roughly 120,000 clones, nearly 80% of them singletons; the top ten hold about a sixth. The sequenced material came from peripheral blood. These receptors were obtained from a woman older than 75 with active or convalescent COVID-19.

The chain joins TRBV29-1 to TRBJ2-7; possible D gene TRBD1, 5 bases. Germline CDR1 and CDR2: SQVTM and ANQGSEA. The CDR3 totals 12 residues. Trimming took off 4 bases at V and 3 bases at J, with 10 bases between the two ends. The CDR3 sequence: CSVARGHYEQYF. In DNA form, the CDR3 reads TGCAGCGTTGCCAGAGGACACTACGAGCAGTACTTC.

The chain couples TRBV20-1 to TRBJ2-7; TRBD1 matches at 7 bases. CDR3 length equals 11 residues. The V gene's germline CDR1 is DFQATT and CDR2 SNEGSKA (reference sequence). The V and J ends lost 5 bases and 9 bases, in that order; junction bases with no gene match: 7. CDR3 sequence reads: CSAFTGDGQYF. The CDR3 DNA reads as TGCAGTGCTTTCACAGGGGACGGGCAGTACTTC.

V is TRBV7-6 and J is TRBJ1-1, with TRBD1 identical over 9 bases. The CDR3 runs to 15 residues. The trim removed 5 bases at V and 3 bases at J, leaving 7 bases unmatched. From germline, CDR1 is SGHVS and CDR2 FNYEAQ. CDR3: CASSNRGQGYTEAFF. CDR3 nucleotides: TGTGCCAGCAGCAACAGGGGGCAGGGGTACACTGAAGCTTTCTTT.

The J gene is TRBJ2-7, the V gene TRBV30, with TRBD1 matching over 9 bases. The V gene end was trimmed by 1 base and the J gene end by 1 base; junction bases not matched to a gene: 8. Germline assignment: CDR1 GTSNPN and CDR2 SVGIG (reference sequence). The CDR3 consists of 16 residues. DNA of the CDR3: TGTGCCTGGAGTGGGAGGAAAGGGACAGGGTCCTACGAGCAGTACTTC. As protein: CAWSGRKGTGSYEQYF.

Only one count was recorded for this clone. CDR3 coding DNA: TGTGCCAGCTCCGGTGGCGGGGCGGCCTACGAGCAGTACTTC. It codes for CASSGGGAAYEQYF. The chain joins TRBV6-5 to TRBJ2-7; possibly TRBD2 for D (6 bases). The CDR3 has 14 residues. Germline loops: CDR1 MNHEY, CDR2 SVGAGI. V lost 8 bases to trimming and J lost 2 bases, with 16 bases between them.

V gene TRBV18 combines with J gene TRBJ1-6; 7 bases agree with TRBD1. This CDR3 comprises 15 residues. The junction had 8 bases not matched to a gene; V was cut back by 5 bases and J by 7 bases. Germline-derived CDR1 and CDR2 are KGHSH and LQKENI. This CDR3 is CASSSGTVLNSPLHF. The CDR3 region has the DNA TGTGCCAGCTCATCCGGGACAGTTTTAAATTCACCCCTCCACTTT. The whole variable domain, remainder taken from reference TRBV18 and TRBJ1-6, is NAGVMQNPRHLVRRRGQEARLRCSPMKGHSHVYWYRQLPEEGLKFMVYLQKENIIDESGMPKERFSAEFPKEGPSILRIQQVVRGDSAAYFCASSSGTVLNSPLHFGNGTRLTVT.

This chain connects TRBV27 to TRBJ1-1; 8 bases fit TRBD1. Losses at the gene ends were 4 bases for V and 7 bases for J; bases not matched to a gene: 8. Germline CDR1 and CDR2: MNHEY and SMNVEV (reference sequence). The CDR3 is 14 residues long. The DNA for the CDR3 is TGTGCCAGCAGTTCCCGGACAGGGCGAAGTGAAGCTTTCTTT. This encodes CASSSRTGRSEAFF.

The J gene is TRBJ1-5, the V gene TRBV6-6; D unclear. Trimming removed 2 bases at V and 4 bases at J, with 3 bases between. Germline CDR1 MNHNY, CDR2 SVGAGI (reference sequence). The CDR3 extends over 12 amino acids. CDR3 region: CASSYLNQPQHF. The CDR3 DNA sequence: TGTGCCAGCAGTTACCTGAATCAGCCCCAGCATTTT.

The genes are TRBV9 and TRBJ2-1; TRBD2 aligns across 7 bases. Trimming removed 3 bases from V and 4 bases from J; junction bases left unmatched: 10. The length of the CDR3 is 16 residues. Germline V gene data show CDR1 as SGDLS and CDR2 as YYNGEE. In nucleotides, the CDR3 is TGTGCCAGCAGCGCCCGGACTAGTTTTGGATACAATGAGCAGTTCTTC. As protein: CASSARTSFGYNEQFF. Full variable domain (outside the CDR3, taken from reference TRBV9 and TRBJ2-1): DSGVTQTPKHLITATGQRVTLRCSPRSGDLSVYWYQQSLDQGLQFLIQYYNGEERAKGNILERFSAQQFPDLHSELNLSSLELGDSALYFCASSARTSFGYNEQFFGPGTRLTVL.

J is TRBJ2-7 and V is TRBV30; TRBD2 matches 10 bases. The trim removed 4 bases at V and 5 bases at J, leaving 5 bases unmatched. The CDR3 totals 13 residues. Looked up from germline, CDR1 is GTSNPN and CDR2 is SVGIG (reference sequence). The CDR3 nucleotides are TGTGCCTGGAACGCCGGGACTAGCGACGAGCAGTACTTC. It codes for CAWNAGTSDEQYF.

In this sample, this clone turned up a few times. The chain combines TRBV3-1 (or the pseudogene TRBV3-2) with TRBJ1-1; D gene ambiguous. The CDR3 contains 14 residues. Germline CDR1 reads LGHDT; CDR2 reads YNNKEL (reference sequence). Between the trimmed V and J ends, which lost 1 base and 3 bases, there was a span of 9 bases. The CDR3 loop is CASSQVWRDTEAFF. The CDR3 DNA reads TGTGCCAGCAGCCAAGTTTGGAGGGACACTGAAGCTTTCTTT.

This chain uses TRBV7-9 with TRBJ1-1, with TRBD1 matching over 7 bases. Germline-derived CDR1 and CDR2 are SEHNR and FQNEAQ (reference sequence). J was trimmed by 1 base and V by 3 bases; bases with no gene match: 11. The CDR3 contains 17 residues. CDR3 DNA sequence: TGTGCCAGCAGCTTCACCTTTGGGACAGAAGAGAACACTGAAGCTTTCTTT. Its translation: CASSFTFGTEENTEAFF.

This rearrangement joins TRBV18 to TRBJ2-1; TRBD1 agrees at 9 bases. V was clipped by 2 bases and J by 5 bases; unmatched bases: 4. Germline assignment: CDR1 KGHSH and CDR2 LQKENI. The CDR3 covers 15 residues. CDR3 in amino acids: CASSPGTGLNNEQFF. The CDR3 bases are TGTGCCAGCTCACCAGGGACAGGGCTAAACAATGAGCAGTTCTTC.

This clone appeared a single time. The V gene is TRBV4-3, the J gene TRBJ2-5, with 8 bases aligning to TRBD2. V shed 0 bases, J shed 4 bases, and the junction held 7 bases outside the gene matches. CDR1 and CDR2 (germline): LGHNA, YSLEER. The CDR3 extends over 16 amino acids. Written as DNA, the CDR3 is TGCGCCAGCAGCCAAGATCACGGGGGGGCCGGAGAGACCCAGTACTTC. This sequence encodes CASSQDHGGAGETQYF.

This clone was counted once. The chain carries TRBV2 and TRBJ2-5, with D possibly being TRBD2 (5 bases). V was shortened by 6 bases and J by 4 bases, with 12 bases between the two germline ends. The CDR3 extends over 13 amino acids. The germline V gene encodes CDR1 SNHLY and CDR2 FYNNEI. CDR3 protein: CASRGWAGETQYF. For the CDR3, the DNA is TGTGCCAGCAGGGGTTGGGCGGGAGAGACCCAGTACTTC.

V usage is TRBV5-1 and J usage is TRBJ1-6; 9 bases are shared with TRBD1. Germline V gene sequence: CDR1 SGHRS, CDR2 YFSETQ. The CDR3 runs 15 residues. With V trimmed by 0 bases and J by 9 bases, 4 bases remained unmatched. In DNA form, the CDR3 reads TGCGCCAGCAGCTTGGAGACAGGGGGTAGTTCACCCCTCCACTTT. It specifies CASSLETGGSSPLHF.

The chain links TRBV5-6 to TRBJ2-7; 7 positions match TRBD1. The J segment lost 2 bases and the V segment lost 4 bases, leaving 6 bases of the junction unmatched. CDR3 length: 14 residues. Germline CDR1 is SGHDT and CDR2 is YYEEEE. DNA for the CDR3: TGTGCCAGCAGCACGGGACAGTTAACCTACGAGCAGTACTTC. Amino acids: CASSTGQLTYEQYF.